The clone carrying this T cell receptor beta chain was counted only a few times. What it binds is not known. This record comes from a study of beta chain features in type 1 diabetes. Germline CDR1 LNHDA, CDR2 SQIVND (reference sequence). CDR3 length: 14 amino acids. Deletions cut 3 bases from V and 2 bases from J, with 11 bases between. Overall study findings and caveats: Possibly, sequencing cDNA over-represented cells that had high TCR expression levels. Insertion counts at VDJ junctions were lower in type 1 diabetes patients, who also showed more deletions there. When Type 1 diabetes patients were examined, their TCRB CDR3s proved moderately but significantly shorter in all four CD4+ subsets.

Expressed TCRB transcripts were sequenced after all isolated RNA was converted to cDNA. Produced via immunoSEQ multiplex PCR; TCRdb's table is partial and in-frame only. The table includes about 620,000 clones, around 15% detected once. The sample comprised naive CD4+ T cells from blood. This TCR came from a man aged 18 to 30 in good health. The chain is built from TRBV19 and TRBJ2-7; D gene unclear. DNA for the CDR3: TGTGCCAGTAGTATCTCCAGGAAGACCTACGAGCAGTACTTC. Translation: CASSISRKTYEQYF.